This T cell receptor beta chain originates from a study of blood T cell repertoires in COVID-19. Germline V lookup: CDR1 LNHDA, CDR2 SQIVND (reference sequence). Trimming took 3 bases from V and 5 from J; bases not matched to a gene: 7. CDR3 length: 16 amino acids. TCRdb's table, derived via immunoSEQ multiplex PCR, lists solely in-frame clones and lacks some. The data contain fewer than 350,000 clones, about nine tenths of them singletons. This rearrangement joins TRBV19 to TRBJ1-1; 12 positions agree with TRBD1. This TCR was sampled from a woman in her thirties or forties with acute COVID-19. The sample comprised PBMCs or T cells enriched from blood (not recorded which). CDR3 DNA: TGTGCCAGTAGTATCGGGACAGGGGGCGCGGGGACTGAAGCTTTCTTT. Its protein product is CASSIGTGGAGTEAFF.